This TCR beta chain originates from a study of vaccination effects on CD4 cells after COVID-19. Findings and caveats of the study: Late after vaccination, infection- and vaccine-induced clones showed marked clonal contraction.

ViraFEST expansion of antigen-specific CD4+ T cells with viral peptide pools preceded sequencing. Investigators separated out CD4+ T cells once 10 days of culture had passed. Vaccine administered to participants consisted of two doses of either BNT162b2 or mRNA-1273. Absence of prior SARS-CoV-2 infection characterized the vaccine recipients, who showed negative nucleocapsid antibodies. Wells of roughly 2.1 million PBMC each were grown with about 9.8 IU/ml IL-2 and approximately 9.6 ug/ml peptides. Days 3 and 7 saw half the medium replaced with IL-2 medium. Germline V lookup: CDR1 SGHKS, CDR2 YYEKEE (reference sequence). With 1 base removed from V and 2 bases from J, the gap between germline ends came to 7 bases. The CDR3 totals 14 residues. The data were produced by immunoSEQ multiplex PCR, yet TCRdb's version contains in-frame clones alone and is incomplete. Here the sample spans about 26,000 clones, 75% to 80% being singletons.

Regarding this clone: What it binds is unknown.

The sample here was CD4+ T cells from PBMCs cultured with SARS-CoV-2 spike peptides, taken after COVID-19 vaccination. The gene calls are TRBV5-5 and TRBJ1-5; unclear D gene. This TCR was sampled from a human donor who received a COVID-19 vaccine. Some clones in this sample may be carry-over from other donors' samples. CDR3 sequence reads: CASSLLTGNQPQHF. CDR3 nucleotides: TGTGCCAGCAGCTTGTTGACTGGCAATCAGCCCCAGCATTTT.